This TCR beta chain was observed in a study of blood T cell repertoires in COVID-19. Study-level background: COVID-19 samples from acute and convalescent phases originated in the United States, Italy and Spain. From T cells, B-cell-depleted T cells, or PBMCs came the material, which was cDNA or gDNA.

Original processing methods: Scientists estimated how many nucleated cells there were by amplifying reference gene primers. Only in-frame clones appear in the TCRdb table, and some are missing; sequencing was by immunoSEQ multiplex PCR. Clonal size and the V and J genes are those of that table, whereas D and trimming came from the DNA. The sample contains some 35,000 clones, about 80% of which appear only once. CDR3 length equals 13 residues. V lost 6 bases to trimming and J lost 3 bases; unmatched junction nucleotides: 5. Germline V gives CDR1 MNHEY, CDR2 SVGAGI. This receptor was identified in a man over 45 with acute or convalescent COVID-19. Specimen: peripheral blood. The chain links TRBV6-5 to TRBJ2-7; 7 bases are a match to TRBD1. CDR3 region: CASSRDRNYEQYF. Written as DNA, the CDR3 is TGTGCCAGCAGCCGGGACAGAAACTACGAGCAGTACTTC.